Below are 5 T cell receptor beta chains sequenced from a single sample in a study of identical twins. TCRdb analysed the 5' RACE reads with MiXCR anew, one entry per CDR3 protein. This sample yields around 140,000 distinct CDR3 sequences, of which roughly 3.3% are seen a single time; 8.1% belongs to the top ten. Sequencing was carried out using memory T cells sorted from blood. These receptors were taken from a man aged 18 to 35 in good health.

The chain employs TRBV11-2 and TRBJ2-7, with no clear D. Deletions cut 0 bases from V and 3 bases from J, with 6 bases between. Germline CDR1 and CDR2: SGHAT and FQNNGV. CDR3 length equals 13 residues. This CDR3 reads CASSLEGYYEQYV. The CDR3 DNA is TGTGCCAGCAGCTTAGAGGGATACTACGAGCAGTACGTC.

This clonotype appeared many times. The V call is TRBV7-3, the J call TRBJ2-1; 9 positions agree with TRBD2. The CDR3 loop spans 15 amino acids. The germline V gene encodes CDR1 SGHTA and CDR2 FQGTGA. The V gene end was trimmed by 2 bases and the J gene end by 9 bases; junction bases not matched to a gene: 8. Written as DNA, the CDR3 is TGTGCCAGCAGCTTAGTCAGCGGGAGGTCCAGTGAGCAGTTCTTC. It codes for CASSLVSGRSSEQFF.

This clonotype appeared many times. This rearrangement joins TRBV6-2 or TRBV6-3 to TRBJ2-5, with 12 bases lining up with TRBD2. This CDR3 has 16 amino acids. Germline assignment: CDR1 MNHEY and CDR2 SVGEGT. The V and J ends lost 0 bases and 5 bases, in that order; junction bases with no gene match: 4. Written as DNA, the CDR3 is TGTGCCAGCAGTTACTCGAGCACTAGCGGGAGGGAGACCCAGTACTTC. It yields the protein CASSYSSTSGRETQYF.

Only a few counts were recorded for this clonotype. The chain links TRBV5-1 to TRBJ2-1; 8 bases match TRBD2. This CDR3 spans 15 amino acids. The germline gives CDR1 SGHRS, CDR2 YFSETQ. J was trimmed by 8 bases and V by 0 bases; bases with no gene match: 7. In DNA, the CDR3 is TGCGCCAGCAGCTTGGGGACAGCGGGGGTCGATGAGCAGTTCTTC. Its protein product is CASSLGTAGVDEQFF.

Written as DNA, the CDR3 is TGTGCCAGCAGCCAAGCTCCGGGAAGGGGAGAGACCCAGTACTTC. Translating it yields CASSQAPGRGETQYF. The rearrangement joins TRBV4-2 to TRBJ2-5; D may match TRBD1 or TRBD2 (5 bases each). The V gene's germline CDR1 is LGHNA and CDR2 YNFKEQ. V shed 1 base and J shed 4 bases, with 13 bases lying between them. CDR3 size: 15 residues.